The clone carrying this TCR beta chain was detected many times. The source of the sample is a study of early T cells in non-severe SARS-CoV-2 infection. This CDR3 spans 16 amino acids. V lost 3 bases and J lost 0, with 15 bases in between. Each cDNA molecule carried a unique molecular identifier. MiXCR, run by TCRdb on the 5' RACE reads, gives a single entry per CDR3 protein. This table holds around 39,000 distinct CDR3 sequences, 5.4% found once. The chain joins TRBV12-3 or TRBV12-4 to TRBJ2-7; D uncertain. The sample here was whole blood, taken at baseline. The origin of this receptor is an adult who was a healthcare worker with PCR-confirmed SARS-CoV-2 infection or an uninfected control (not recorded which). CDR3 coding DNA: TGTGCCAGCAGTTTGATACCCGAGACGTACTCCTACGAGCAGTACGTC. Protein sequence: CASSLIPETYSYEQYV.